This is a list of T cell receptor beta chains from one sample in a study of cytomegalovirus exposure and HLA in healthy donors. Using immunoSEQ multiplex PCR, the repertoire was profiled, and TCRdb retains in-frame clones only, with some absent. Of 150,000 to 170,000 clones listed, around 74% are singletons. Sequencing was done on a sample of PBMCs. The receptors stem from a man aged 18 to 29 in good health and CMV-seronegative. Both conserved end residues are part of each CDR3. D genes are given only for firm matches. The size of a clone is reported for some rows only, either as once, few or many, or as a class for expanded clones.

clone size: .
J gene: TRBJ2-5
D gene: .
V gene: TRBV2
CDR3 DNA: TGTGCCAGCAGTCGCCTAGCAGAAGAGACCCAGTACTTC
CDR3 protein: CASSRLAEETQYF

clone size: once
J gene: TRBJ2-7
D gene: .
V gene: TRBV27
CDR3 DNA: TGTGCCAGCAGTGGGACAAGCGCAACCTACGAGCAGTACTTC
CDR3 protein: CASSGTSATYEQYF

clone size: once
J gene: TRBJ2-1
D gene: TRBD2
V gene: TRBV15
CDR3 DNA: TGTGCCACCAGCAGGAGTAGCGGGAAAGTATCCGCTGAGCAGTTCTTC
CDR3 protein: CATSRSSGKVSAEQFF

clone size: .
J gene: TRBJ1-2
D gene: .
V gene: TRBV20-1
CDR3 DNA: TGCAGTGCTAACGGGGTCTATGGCTACACCTTC
CDR3 protein: CSANGVYGYTF

clone size: once
J gene: TRBJ2-5
D gene: .
V gene: TRBV7-9
CDR3 DNA: TGTTCCAGCAGCCCCCGGCCCGACAGGTCGGACCAAGAGACCCAGTACTTC
CDR3 protein: CSSSPRPDRSDQETQYF

clone size: .
J gene: TRBJ1-3
D gene: .
V gene: TRBV7-9
CDR3 DNA: TGTGCCAGCAGCGTACAAAGACAGGCCCTCTCTGGAAACACCATATATTTT
CDR3 protein: CASSVQRQALSGNTIYF

clone size: .
J gene: TRBJ2-3
D gene: .
V gene: TRBV16
CDR3 DNA: TGTGCCAGCAGCCAATCTAAAGCTCAAGACTACACAGATACGCAGTATTTT
CDR3 protein: CASSQSKAQDYTDTQYF

clone size: .
J gene: TRBJ2-2
D gene: TRBD2
V gene: TRBV6-5
CDR3 DNA: TGTGCCAGCAGTTACGTCCTAGCGGGAGATCCCGGGGAGCTGTTTTTT
CDR3 protein: CASSYVLAGDPGELFF

clone size: .
J gene: TRBJ2-7
D gene: .
V gene: TRBV6-6
CDR3 DNA: TGTGCCAGCAGTGAGACAGTCTCCGAGCAGTACTTC
CDR3 protein: CASSETVSEQYF

clone size: .
J gene: TRBJ1-4
D gene: TRBD1
V gene: TRBV9
CDR3 DNA: TGTGCCAGCAGCGCTTCCGGGACAGGGGGTGAAAAACTGTTTTTT
CDR3 protein: CASSASGTGGEKLFF

clone size: .
J gene: TRBJ1-2
D gene: .
V gene: TRBV9
CDR3 DNA: TGTGCCAGCAGCGACTTAGCGGGGGGCTACACCTTC
CDR3 protein: CASSDLAGGYTF